The clone carrying this T cell receptor beta chain has a handful of counts. Its specificity is unknown. The CDR3 is 11 amino acids. Germline CDR1 DFQATT, CDR2 SNEGSKA (reference sequence). V shed 1 base and J shed 6 bases, with 3 bases lying between them. Each 10 ml fresh peripheral blood draw supplied the PBMCs. Researchers took RNA transcripts and amplified the TCR beta CDR3 regions from them. Using the HTBI primer set, a first-round RT-PCR was run on the TCR CDR3. TCRdb reprocessed the multiplex PCR reads with MiXCR, giving one entry per CDR3 protein. Of roughly 640,000 distinct CDR3 sequences in the sample, roughly 16% were seen once. This record belongs to a study of T cells in Graves' hyperthyroidism and ophthalmopathy. Study outcomes and limitations: The authors' 13 V-J model separated ophthalmopathy from stable hyperthyroidism. Model output signaled ophthalmopathy a median roughly six months ahead of onset. In the blood, most expanded thyroid clonotypes above 0.001 appeared as well.

The rearrangement links TRBV20-1 to TRBJ2-2; D is unresolved. Sequencing was performed on blood. The sequence was collected from a middle-aged woman with Graves' ophthalmopathy. CDR3 DNA sequence: TGCAGTGCTAGAGCACCCGGGGAGCTGTTTTTT. Its protein is CSARAPGELFF.